The present T cell receptor beta chain was sequenced within a study of blood T cell repertoires in COVID-19. Looking at the study overall: In each case, the material was cDNA or gDNA derived from T cells, B-cell-depleted T cells, or PBMCs.

As handled by the study authors: Amplifying reference gene primers gave estimates of nucleated cell counts. Only in-frame clones appear in the TCRdb table, and some are missing; sequencing was by immunoSEQ multiplex PCR. That table supplies the V and J calls and clone size; D and trimming were determined from the DNA. The table lists hundreds of thousands of clones, 80% to 90% of them singletons. V was trimmed by 3 bases and J by 8 bases, leaving 13 bases between them. This CDR3 has 13 amino acids. Germline CDR1 and CDR2: DFQATT and SNEGSKA (reference sequence). Participants had their cohort set by participant-reported clinical history. Symptom resolution, clearance, or two negative PCRs marked the recovered donors of Cohort 3.

Sequenced material: PBMCs or T cells enriched from blood (not recorded which). This receptor was identified in a young man who had recovered from COVID-19. The genes are TRBV20-1 and TRBJ1-4, with D perhaps matching TRBD1 (5 bases). The CDR3 region is CSASSQGGEKLFF. CDR3 DNA: TGCAGTGCTAGTTCGCAGGGTGGCGAAAAACTGTTTTTT.